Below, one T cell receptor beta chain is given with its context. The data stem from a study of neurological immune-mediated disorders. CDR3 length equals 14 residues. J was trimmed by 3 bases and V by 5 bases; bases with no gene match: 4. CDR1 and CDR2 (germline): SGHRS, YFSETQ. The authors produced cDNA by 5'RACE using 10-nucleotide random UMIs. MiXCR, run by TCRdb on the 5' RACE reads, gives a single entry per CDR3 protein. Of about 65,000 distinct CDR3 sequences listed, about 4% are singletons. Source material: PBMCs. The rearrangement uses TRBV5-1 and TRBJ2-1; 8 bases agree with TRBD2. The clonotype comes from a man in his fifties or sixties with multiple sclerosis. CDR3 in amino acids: CASSAAGVYNEQFF. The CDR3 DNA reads TGCGCCAGCAGTGCAGCGGGGGTCTACAATGAGCAGTTCTTC.